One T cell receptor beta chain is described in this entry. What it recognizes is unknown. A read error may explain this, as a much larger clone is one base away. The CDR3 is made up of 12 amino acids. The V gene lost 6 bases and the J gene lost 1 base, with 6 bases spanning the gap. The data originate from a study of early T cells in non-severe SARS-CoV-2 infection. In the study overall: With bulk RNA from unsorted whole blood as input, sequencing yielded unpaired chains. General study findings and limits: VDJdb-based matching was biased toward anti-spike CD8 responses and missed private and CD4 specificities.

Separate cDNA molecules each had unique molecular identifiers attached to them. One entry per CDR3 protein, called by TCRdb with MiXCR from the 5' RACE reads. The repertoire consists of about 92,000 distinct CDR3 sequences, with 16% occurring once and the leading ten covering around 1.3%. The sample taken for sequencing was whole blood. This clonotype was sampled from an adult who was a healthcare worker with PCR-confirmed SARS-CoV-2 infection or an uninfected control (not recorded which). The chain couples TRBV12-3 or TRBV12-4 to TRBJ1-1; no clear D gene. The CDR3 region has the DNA TGTGCCAGCAGCTCAGGGAACACTGAAGCTTTCTTT. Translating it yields CASSSGNTEAFF.